This T cell receptor beta chain derives from a study of cytomegalovirus exposure and HLA in healthy donors. This CDR3 is 15 amino acids long. V was cut by 0 bases and J by 5 bases, with 14 bases left in between. Germline loops: CDR1 SGDLS, CDR2 YYNGEE. Primers: 60 Vbeta forward and 13 Jbeta reverse. Assay: immunoSEQ multiplex PCR; the TCRdb copy retains only in-frame clones and omits some. The sample yields some 110,000 clones, about four fifths seen once. The material sequenced was PBMCs. The clonotype comes from a man between 25 and 39 years old in good health and CMV-seropositive. This chain links TRBV9 with TRBJ2-5; TRBD2 might be the D (6 bases). The CDR3: CASSVAWGVRETQYF. The CDR3 DNA follows: TGTGCCAGCAGCGTAGCTTGGGGGGTCCGGGAGACCCAGTACTTC. The full variable domain, its missing parts supplied by reference TRBV9 and TRBJ2-5, is DSGVTQTPKHLITATGQRVTLRCSPRSGDLSVYWYQQSLDQGLQFLIQYYNGEERAKGNILERFSAQQFPDLHSELNLSSLELGDSALYFCASSVAWGVRETQYFGPGTRLLVL.